Each of the 20 T cell receptor beta chains below was sequenced from the same sample in a study of cytomegalovirus exposure and HLA in healthy donors. The PCR ran on 60 Vbeta and 13 Jbeta primers. This table comes from immunoSEQ multiplex PCR, and its TCRdb copy is limited to in-frame clones, with some not included. Of more than 110,000 clones listed, about 80% are singletons. Sequencing was performed on PBMCs. These receptor sequences come from a man aged 35-49 years in good health and CMV-seropositive.

The V and J genes are TRBV25-1 and TRBJ2-5; D is unclear. The V end lost 11 bases, the J end lost 4 bases, and 11 bases lay between the germline ends. There are 11 residues in the CDR3. The germline CDR1 and CDR2 sequences are MGHDK and SYGVNS. The CDR3 DNA follows: TGTGCCGAAACATTTGGAGAGACCCAGTACTTC. This sequence encodes CAETFGETQYF.

The V gene is TRBV10-3, the J gene TRBJ1-2; D not certain. With 3 bases removed from V and 3 bases from J, the gap between germline ends came to 14 bases. Germline assignment: CDR1 ENHRY and CDR2 SYGVKD. The CDR3 covers 15 residues. The chain's CDR3 is CAISDQIISYYGYTF. The DNA of the CDR3 is TGTGCCATCAGTGACCAAATTATTAGCTACTATGGCTACACCTTC.

The V and J genes are TRBV7-6 and TRBJ2-3, with 7 bases that match TRBD1. The V and J ends lost 3 bases and 1 base, in that order; junction bases with no gene match: 4. CDR1 and CDR2 (germline): SGHVS, FNYEAQ. The CDR3 is 15 residues long. CDR3: CASSLGQTGTDTQYF. The CDR3 DNA reads as TGTGCCAGCAGCTTGGGACAGACCGGCACAGATACGCAGTATTTT.

In its sample, this clone was seen once. The chain is built from TRBV7-6 and TRBJ2-3, with D maybe TRBD1 (6 bases). The CDR3 has 15 residues. The germline gives CDR1 SGHVS, CDR2 FNYEAQ. V was cut by 0 bases and J by 10 bases, with 17 bases left in between. This chain's CDR3 is CASSLAPLSGQSQYF. DNA for the CDR3: TGTGCCAGCAGCTTAGCGCCTCTAAGCGGACAGTCGCAGTATTTT.

This clone was seen only once. The CDR3 bases are TGTGCCAGCAGCGTAGGTCTCTGGAACACTGAAGCTTTCTTT. Amino acids: CASSVGLWNTEAFF. The J gene is TRBJ1-1, the V gene TRBV9; D unresolved. With 0 bases removed from V and 1 base from J, the gap between germline ends came to 7 bases. The germline V gene encodes CDR1 SGDLS and CDR2 YYNGEE. The CDR3 length is 14 residues. Filled out from reference TRBV9 and TRBJ1-1, the complete variable domain reads DSGVTQTPKHLITATGQRVTLRCSPRSGDLSVYWYQQSLDQGLQFLIQYYNGEERAKGNILERFSAQQFPDLHSELNLSSLELGDSALYFCASSVGLWNTEAFFGQGTRLTVV.

This rearrangement joins TRBV7-9 to TRBJ2-3, with 10 positions matching TRBD1. Germline CDR1 reads SEHNR; CDR2 reads FQNEAQ (reference sequence). This CDR3 comprises 16 residues. Germline trimming cut 5 bases from V and 3 bases from J; bases unmatched to any gene: 8. This CDR3 reads CASSPPTGGWTDTQYF. For the CDR3, the DNA is TGTGCCAGCAGCCCCCCGACAGGGGGCTGGACAGATACGCAGTATTTT.

V usage is TRBV12-5 and J usage is TRBJ1-3; D perhaps matches TRBD1 (5 bases). CDR1 is LGHNT and CDR2 is FRNRAP in the germline V gene. V lost 2 bases to trimming and J lost 4 bases, with 12 bases between them. CDR3 length: 15 amino acids. The CDR3 region is CASGLLGGVGNTIYF. Written as DNA, the CDR3 is TGTGCTAGTGGTTTGTTGGGGGGGGTAGGAAACACCATATATTTT.

V and J are TRBV27 and TRBJ2-3; D not resolved. The CDR3 covers 13 residues. Germline-derived CDR1 and CDR2 are MNHEY and SMNVEV (reference sequence). The V gene lost 6 bases and the J gene lost 0 bases, with 7 bases spanning the gap. The CDR3 DNA reads as TGTGCCAGCAGCAGTTGGAGCACAGATACGCAGTATTTT. It encodes CASSSWSTDTQYF.

This clone was detected only a few times. The chain has TRBV2 and TRBJ2-7, with 7 bases fitting TRBD1. The CDR3 consists of 14 residues. Germline assignment: CDR1 SNHLY and CDR2 FYNNEI. The trim removed 7 bases at V and 3 bases at J, leaving 9 bases unmatched. The CDR3 DNA follows: TGTGCCAGCAACCCCCAAGGACAGGACTACGAGCAGTACTTC. This translates into CASNPQGQDYEQYF. The entire variable domain, with the rest obtained from reference TRBV2 and TRBJ2-7, is as follows: EPEVTQTPSHQVTQMGQEVILRCVPISNHLYFYWYRQILGQKVEFLVSFYNNEISEKSEIFDDQFSVERPDGSNFTLKIRSTKLEDSAMYFCASNPQGQDYEQYFGPGTRLTVT.

The V call is TRBV29-1, the J call TRBJ2-3; weak D call: TRBD2 (5 bases). Trimming took 3 bases from V and 1 from J, leaving 17 bases between them. Germline assignment: CDR1 SQVTM and CDR2 ANQGSEA. There are 16 residues in the CDR3. The CDR3 protein is CSVDGGNERGTDTQYF. The DNA for the CDR3 is TGCAGCGTTGATGGAGGCAACGAACGGGGCACAGATACGCAGTATTTT.

The V and J genes are TRBV27 and TRBJ1-2; possible D gene TRBD1, 5 bases. Between the trimmed V and J ends, which lost 5 bases and 6 bases, there was a span of 19 bases. This CDR3 region has 15 residues. Germline values: CDR1 MNHEY, CDR2 SMNVEV (reference sequence). The CDR3 DNA follows: TGTGCCAGCAGTCACGACTGGGGGACTCCGGATGGCTACACCTTC. It specifies CASSHDWGTPDGYTF.

The rearrangement joins TRBV19 to TRBJ1-4; 9 bases agree with TRBD1. Germline CDR1 LNHDA, CDR2 SQIVND (reference sequence). The CDR3 consists of 14 residues. V shed 5 bases and J 8 bases; nucleotides not matched to a gene: 6. This CDR3 is CASSADRGGEKLFF. The CDR3 nucleotides read TGTGCCAGTAGTGCGGACAGGGGTGGCGAAAAACTGTTTTTT.

The gene calls are TRBV5-6 and TRBJ2-5; D might be TRBD1 (5 bases). This CDR3 contains 13 residues. The ends were cut back, 4 bases at V and 4 bases at J, with 11 bases in the middle. The germline gives CDR1 SGHDT, CDR2 YYEEEE. CDR3 in DNA: TGTGCCAGCAGCCTACAGGAGCGAGAGACCCAGTACTTC. Translated, it gives CASSLQERETQYF.

The chain carries TRBV14 and TRBJ2-7; TRBD1 matches 7 bases. The CDR3 covers 17 residues. V was clipped by 1 base and J by 0 bases; unmatched bases: 9. The germline V gene has CDR1 SGHDN and CDR2 FVKESK. CDR3 nucleotide sequence: TGTGCCAGCAGCCAAGTTTGGGCCCGGGACAGCTCCTACGAGCAGTACTTC. Translating gives CASSQVWARDSSYEQYF.

V and J are TRBV11-2 and TRBJ2-7; 7 bases agree with TRBD1. The CDR3 loop spans 15 amino acids. V trimming: 0 bases; J trimming: 0 bases; junction bases outside the gene matches: 2. The germline gives CDR1 SGHAT, CDR2 FQNNGV. The CDR3 region is CASSLEGTVSYEQYF. The CDR3 DNA follows: TGTGCCAGCAGCTTAGAAGGGACAGTCTCCTACGAGCAGTACTTC. Full variable domain (outside the CDR3, taken from reference TRBV11-2 and TRBJ2-7): EAGVAQSPRYKIIEKRQSVAFWCNPISGHATLYWYQQILGQGPKLLIQFQNNGVVDDSQLPKDRFSAERLKGVDSTLKIQPAKLEDSAVYLCASSLEGTVSYEQYFGPGTRLTVT.

A single count supports this clone. The V call is TRBV10-3, the J call TRBJ2-3; 13 bases line up with TRBD2. This CDR3 contains 17 residues. Germline-derived CDR1 and CDR2 are ENHRY and SYGVKD. The trim removed 10 bases at V and 4 bases at J, leaving 14 bases unmatched. The CDR3 sequence is CASSATSGRASADTQYF. The CDR3 DNA sequence: TGTGCCAGCTCCGCAACTAGCGGGAGGGCCAGCGCAGATACGCAGTATTTT.

The chain uses TRBV5-4 and TRBJ2-7; TRBD2 matches 7 bases. V trimming: 3 bases; J trimming: 7 bases; junction bases outside the gene matches: 13. The CDR3 spans 15 residues. CDR1 and CDR2 from the germline V gene are SGHNT and YYREEE (reference sequence). The CDR3 DNA follows: TGTGCCAGCAGCTCCCCATGGAGCGGGGTGGGGGAGCAGTACTTC. Translation: CASSSPWSGVGEQYF.

The chain combines TRBV5-6 with TRBJ2-2; maybe TRBD2 (6 bases). V lost 4 bases, J lost 4 bases, and 17 bases lay in between. The length of the CDR3 is 16 residues. The germline V gene has CDR1 SGHDT and CDR2 YYEEEE. The CDR3 bases are TGTGCCAGCAGCCTGAGGGTGGAGGGGCTCACCGGGGAGCTGTTTTTT. It translates to CASSLRVEGLTGELFF.

This sequence joins TRBV9 and TRBJ1-1; D not certain. Trimming took 2 bases from V and 1 from J, leaving 12 bases between them. CDR1 and CDR2 (germline): SGDLS, YYNGEE. The CDR3 consists of 15 residues. CDR3 sequence reads: CASSVGGIGNTEAFF. DNA of the CDR3: TGTGCCAGCAGCGTGGGCGGGATAGGGAACACTGAAGCTTTCTTT.

This clone showed up many times. This rearrangement joins TRBV7-2 to TRBJ1-5, with 9 bases fitting TRBD1. Trimming cost V 5 bases and J 8 bases; bases outside gene matches: 7. The CDR3 totals 14 residues. Germline V gene data show CDR1 as SGHTA and CDR2 as FQGNSA. CDR3 bases: TGTGCCAGCAGCCGTGGGACAGGGACGGAGCCCCAGCATTTT. The encoded protein is CASSRGTGTEPQHF.